The 23 T cell receptor beta chains in this list originate from one sample, sequenced in a study of blood T cells in healthy people across ages. A sample-barcoded 5' primer and a J-beta primer mix were used in a second PCR of roughly 7 to 11 cycles. TCRdb called the 5' RACE reads again in MiXCR, with one record for every CDR3 protein. The data contain fewer than 800,000 distinct CDR3 sequences, about a third of them seen just once; the ten biggest clones take up over 15%. Input material: blood. All receptors come from a woman older than 75 in good health.

About this clonotype: This sequence may be a read error, since a much larger clone differs from it by one base. This chain joins TRBV6-5 and TRBJ1-6; D is ambiguous. CDR1 is MNHEY and CDR2 is SVGAGI in the germline V gene. This CDR3 is 12 amino acids long. Trimming shortened V by 1 base and J by 5 bases, and 0 bases separated the two germline ends. The CDR3: CASSYYNSPLHF. CDR3 nucleotides: TGTGCCAGCAGTTACTATAATTCACCCCTCCACTTT.

V is TRBV3-1 and J is TRBJ2-5, with D unresolved. This CDR3 contains 12 residues. CDR1 and CDR2 (germline): LGHDT, YNNKEL (reference sequence). V lost 11 bases and J lost 1, with 11 bases in between. This chain's CDR3 is CAGRRSQETQYF. The CDR3, as DNA: TGTGCCGGGCGCAGGTCCCAAGAGACCCAGTACTTC.

Worth noting for this clonotype: This may come from a read error, since a much larger clone is one base off. The J gene is TRBJ2-3, the V gene TRBV20-1; no firm D call. This CDR3 comprises 12 residues. Trimming took off 6 bases at V and 10 bases at J, with 17 bases between the two ends. The V gene's germline CDR1 is DFQATT and CDR2 SNEGSKA (reference sequence). CDR3 sequence (DNA): TGCAGTGCCCGGGTGGGATGTGAGGCGCAGTATTTT. Its protein product is CSARVGCEAQYF.

This clonotype has ten or more counts. The V and J genes are TRBV6-1 and TRBJ2-3, with 12 bases matching TRBD1. The V and J ends lost 6 bases and 5 bases, in that order; junction bases with no gene match: 18. CDR3 length: 19 residues. Germline lookup yields CDR1 MNHNS and CDR2 SASEGT. The CDR3 DNA follows: TGTGCCAGCAGCAGCCGGTTCCCGGGACAGGGGGCAGTGAGAGATACGCAGTATTTT. It encodes CASSSRFPGQGAVRDTQYF.

V and J are TRBV12-3 or TRBV12-4 and TRBJ2-1; perhaps TRBD2 as D (8 bases). The CDR3 runs to 16 residues. Trimming pared 5 bases from V and 0 bases from J, leaving 14 bases between. For the CDR3, the DNA is TGTGCCAGCAGTCGGCGGGGGGACAGCTCCTACAATGAGCAGTTCTTC. Translating gives CASSRRGDSSYNEQFF.

This chain joins TRBV7-9 and TRBJ1-1; D gene unclear. The V end lost 5 bases, the J end lost 0 bases, and 10 bases lay between the germline ends. CDR3 length: 14 amino acids. Germline V CDR1 and CDR2: SEHNR, FQNEAQ (reference sequence). As DNA, the CDR3 is TGTGCCAGCAGCCCGGGATCCATGAACACTGAAGCTTTCTTT. Protein sequence: CASSPGSMNTEAFF.

This chain uses TRBV11-2 with TRBJ2-1, with a tentative D call TRBD2 (6 bases). CDR3 length: 15 amino acids. V shed 2 bases and J shed 6 bases, with 14 bases lying between them. CDR1 and CDR2 (germline): SGHAT, FQNNGV. This CDR3 reads CASSLNAGSFNEQFF. The CDR3 DNA is TGTGCCAGCAGCTTAAACGCGGGGAGCTTCAATGAGCAGTTCTTC.

This chain links TRBV20-1 with TRBJ1-1, with no clear D. Germline V CDR1 and CDR2: DFQATT, SNEGSKA (reference sequence). The CDR3 totals 11 residues. Trimming removed 3 bases from V and 7 bases from J, with 9 bases in between. CDR3 sequence (DNA): TGCAGTGCTAGGGTTGCGTATGAAGCTTTCTTT. Translation: CSARVAYEAFF.

This clonotype was counted at least ten times. One base away lies a much larger clone, so this may be a sequencing read error. V and J are TRBV2 and TRBJ2-7; 7 nucleotides match TRBD1. V was clipped by 6 bases and J by 4 bases; unmatched bases: 9. Germline assignment: CDR1 SNHLY and CDR2 FYNNEI. The length of the CDR3 is 14 residues. The chain's CDR3 is CASRSVQGRYEQYF. CDR3 bases: TGTGCCAGCAGGAGCGTACAGGGGCGATACGAGCAGTACTTC.

This clonotype has a handful of counts. The V gene is TRBV10-3, the J gene TRBJ2-7; 9 nucleotides line up with TRBD1. V lost 11 bases and J lost 4; bases outside the gene matches: 9. The CDR3 length is 13 residues. Germline lookup yields CDR1 ENHRY and CDR2 SYGVKD. CDR3 loop: CASSRDREYEQYF. Written as DNA, the CDR3 is TGTGCCTCCTCGAGGGACAGGGAATACGAGCAGTACTTC.

In DNA form, the CDR3 reads TGTGCCAGCTCACCAAATAGACAGGGATCCTACAATGAGCAGTTCTTC. This gives the protein CASSPNRQGSYNEQFF. This chain links TRBV18 with TRBJ2-1; TRBD1 matches 7 bases. The CDR3 length is 16 residues. The J segment lost 1 base and the V segment lost 2 bases, leaving 5 bases of the junction unmatched. Germline CDR1 reads KGHSH; CDR2 reads LQKENI.

This clonotype has ten or more counts. The chain recombines TRBV5-1 with TRBJ2-1; D uncertain. Germline loops: CDR1 SGHRS, CDR2 YFSETQ. Trimming took off 1 base at V and 9 bases at J, with 14 bases between the two ends. This CDR3 is built from 14 residues. As DNA, the CDR3 is TGCGCCAGCAGCTTGTTAATGGACGCTGGTGAGCAGTTCTTC. Protein product: CASSLLMDAGEQFF.

Many counts were recorded for this clonotype. The chain links TRBV20-1 to TRBJ2-7; TRBD1 might be the D (6 bases). V lost 6 bases to trimming and J lost 1 base, with 13 bases between them. CDR1 and CDR2 (germline): DFQATT, SNEGSKA (reference sequence). CDR3 length equals 13 residues. The CDR3 nucleotides are TGCAGTGCCGAGACGGACAGTTCCTACGAGCAGTACTTC. Its translation is CSAETDSSYEQYF.

This clonotype came up a few times. Being one base from a much bigger clone, this may be a read error. This sequence joins TRBV6-2 or TRBV6-3 and TRBJ2-1, with D possibly being TRBD2 (6 bases). The DNA end favors TRBJ2-7, so the J call may be wrong. The V gene's germline CDR1 is MNHEY and CDR2 SVGEGT. This CDR3 spans 17 amino acids. The CDR3 DNA sequence: TGTGCCAGCAGTTACTCGCGGGACTGGGTCTCCTACAATGAGCAGTACTTC. It specifies CASSYSRDWVSYNEQYF.

There are a few counts of this clonotype. This chain connects TRBV10-3 to TRBJ1-1; a possible D gene is TRBD1 (6 bases). CDR1 and CDR2 from the germline V gene are ENHRY and SYGVKD. The V gene lost 6 bases and the J gene lost 3 bases, with 14 bases spanning the gap. The CDR3 sequence is 14 residues long. The CDR3 protein is CAIRGGYDDTEAFF. CDR3 sequence (DNA): TGTGCCATCAGAGGGGGGTATGACGACACTGAAGCTTTCTTT.

The J gene is TRBJ1-5, the V gene TRBV20-1; a weak D match, TRBD1 (5 bases). V lost 3 bases, J lost 7 bases, and 16 bases lay in between. Germline CDR1 is DFQATT and CDR2 is SNEGSKA (reference sequence). The CDR3 has 14 residues. CDR3 sequence: CSASDPGRGQPQHF. CDR3 nucleotides: TGCAGTGCTAGTGACCCCGGGAGGGGACAGCCCCAGCATTTT.

This clonotype was picked up a small number of times. The J gene is TRBJ1-1, the V gene TRBV18; 7 bases map to TRBD1. Germline lookup yields CDR1 KGHSH and CDR2 LQKENI. With V trimmed by 3 bases and J by 0 bases, 13 bases remained unmatched. This CDR3 comprises 18 residues. The CDR3: CASSPVVPGQRLNTEAFF. CDR3 nucleotides: TGTGCCAGCTCACCGGTGGTACCGGGACAGAGATTGAACACTGAAGCTTTCTTT. Complete variable domain (other parts from reference TRBV18 and TRBJ1-1): NAGVMQNPRHLVRRRGQEARLRCSPMKGHSHVYWYRQLPEEGLKFMVYLQKENIIDESGMPKERFSAEFPKEGPSILRIQQVVRGDSAAYFCASSPVVPGQRLNTEAFFGQGTRLTVV.

V gene TRBV6-2 or TRBV6-3 combines with J gene TRBJ1-5, with 11 bases fitting TRBD1. V dropped 4 bases and J dropped 4; count of bases not matched to a gene: 3. The CDR3 consists of 15 residues. Germline V CDR1 and CDR2: MNHEY, SVGEGT. The CDR3 nucleotides are TGTGCCAGCAGTTCATGGGACAGGGGGAATCAGCCCCAGCATTTT. It translates to CASSSWDRGNQPQHF.

In its sample, this clonotype was seen many times. The V and J genes are TRBV5-1 and TRBJ2-7; D is unclear. The CDR3 spans 15 residues. Trimming left V 5 bases short and J 0 bases short, with 15 bases between. The germline CDR1 and CDR2 sequences are SGHRS and YFSETQ. The CDR3 DNA follows: TGCGCCAGCAGTTCTTACTACTCGAGCTCCTACGAGCAGTACTTC. Protein: CASSSYYSSSYEQYF.

The chain couples TRBV30 to TRBJ1-6; D ambiguous. V gave up 1 base and J gave up 8 bases, with 9 bases separating them. This CDR3 has 13 residues. Germline V gene sequence: CDR1 GTSNPN, CDR2 SVGIG (reference sequence). For the CDR3, the DNA is TGTGCCTGGAGTGCTCTGGGTTATTCACCCCTCCACTTT. Translation: CAWSALGYSPLHF.

V usage is TRBV5-5 and J usage is TRBJ2-1, with 7 bases lining up with TRBD1. Germline V gene sequence: CDR1 SGHKS, CDR2 YYEKEE (reference sequence). V trimming: 0 bases; J trimming: 5 bases; junction bases outside the gene matches: 2. The CDR3 is made up of 14 amino acids. DNA of the CDR3: TGTGCCAGCAGCTTGGGGGACAGAAACAATGAGCAGTTCTTC. Its protein is CASSLGDRNNEQFF. Full variable domain (rest looked up from reference TRBV5-5 and TRBJ2-1): DAGVTQSPTHLIKTRGQQVTLRCSPISGHKSVSWYQQVLGQGPQFIFQYYEKEERGRGNFPDRFSARQFPNYSSELNVNALLLGDSALYLCASSLGDRNNEQFFGPGTRLTVL.

This sequence joins TRBV11-3 and TRBJ2-5; TRBD1 agrees at 7 bases. The germline CDR1 and CDR2 sequences are SGHNT and YENEEA. This CDR3 has 16 residues. V lost 4 bases, J lost 9 bases, and 17 bases stayed unmatched. The CDR3 here is CASSSGVTGESEAQYF. As DNA, the CDR3 is TGTGCCAGCAGCTCTGGGGTCACAGGGGAGTCGGAGGCCCAGTACTTC.

This clonotype was detected ten times or more. The chain recombines TRBV27 with TRBJ2-2; 8 bases are a match to TRBD1. V gave up 0 bases and J gave up 5 bases; unmatched junction bases: 5. CDR1 and CDR2 from the germline V gene are MNHEY and SMNVEV (reference sequence). The CDR3 sequence is 16 residues long. CDR3 coding DNA: TGTGCCAGCAGTTTATCGATCAGGGGGCGGACCGGGGAGCTGTTTTTT. The encoded protein is CASSLSIRGRTGELFF.